The T cell receptor (beta chain) described here comes from a study of T cells after yellow fever vaccination. Overall study findings and caveats: Post-booster samples contained most primary-vaccination clones (nearly 98% CD4, roughly 88% CD8).

A 5'RACE template-switching step, the method used to make TCR cDNA, added a universal primer site and UMIs. In TCRdb, the 5' RACE reads were re-called with MiXCR into one record per CDR3 protein. The profile covers 200,000 to 300,000 distinct CDR3 sequences, with approximately 13% appearing a single time and about 0.51% taken by the ten largest. This CDR3 contains 15 residues. Germline V gene sequence: CDR1 DFQATT, CDR2 SNEGSKA (reference sequence). Trimming at V came to 6 bases and at J to 4 bases, leaving 11 bases not matched to a gene. This clonotype was observed a few times. Its antigen is not known.

This sequence joins TRBV20-1 and TRBJ2-3, with 9 bases fitting TRBD2. This sample comprised CD4+ T cells sorted from PBMCs, obtained 45 days after the yellow fever booster vaccination. The TCR was taken from a man younger than 40 who received the YFV17D yellow fever vaccine. The CDR3, as DNA: TGCAGTGCCACCCATAGTAGCGGGAGCGCAGATACGCAGTATTTT. Residues: CSATHSSGSADTQYF.